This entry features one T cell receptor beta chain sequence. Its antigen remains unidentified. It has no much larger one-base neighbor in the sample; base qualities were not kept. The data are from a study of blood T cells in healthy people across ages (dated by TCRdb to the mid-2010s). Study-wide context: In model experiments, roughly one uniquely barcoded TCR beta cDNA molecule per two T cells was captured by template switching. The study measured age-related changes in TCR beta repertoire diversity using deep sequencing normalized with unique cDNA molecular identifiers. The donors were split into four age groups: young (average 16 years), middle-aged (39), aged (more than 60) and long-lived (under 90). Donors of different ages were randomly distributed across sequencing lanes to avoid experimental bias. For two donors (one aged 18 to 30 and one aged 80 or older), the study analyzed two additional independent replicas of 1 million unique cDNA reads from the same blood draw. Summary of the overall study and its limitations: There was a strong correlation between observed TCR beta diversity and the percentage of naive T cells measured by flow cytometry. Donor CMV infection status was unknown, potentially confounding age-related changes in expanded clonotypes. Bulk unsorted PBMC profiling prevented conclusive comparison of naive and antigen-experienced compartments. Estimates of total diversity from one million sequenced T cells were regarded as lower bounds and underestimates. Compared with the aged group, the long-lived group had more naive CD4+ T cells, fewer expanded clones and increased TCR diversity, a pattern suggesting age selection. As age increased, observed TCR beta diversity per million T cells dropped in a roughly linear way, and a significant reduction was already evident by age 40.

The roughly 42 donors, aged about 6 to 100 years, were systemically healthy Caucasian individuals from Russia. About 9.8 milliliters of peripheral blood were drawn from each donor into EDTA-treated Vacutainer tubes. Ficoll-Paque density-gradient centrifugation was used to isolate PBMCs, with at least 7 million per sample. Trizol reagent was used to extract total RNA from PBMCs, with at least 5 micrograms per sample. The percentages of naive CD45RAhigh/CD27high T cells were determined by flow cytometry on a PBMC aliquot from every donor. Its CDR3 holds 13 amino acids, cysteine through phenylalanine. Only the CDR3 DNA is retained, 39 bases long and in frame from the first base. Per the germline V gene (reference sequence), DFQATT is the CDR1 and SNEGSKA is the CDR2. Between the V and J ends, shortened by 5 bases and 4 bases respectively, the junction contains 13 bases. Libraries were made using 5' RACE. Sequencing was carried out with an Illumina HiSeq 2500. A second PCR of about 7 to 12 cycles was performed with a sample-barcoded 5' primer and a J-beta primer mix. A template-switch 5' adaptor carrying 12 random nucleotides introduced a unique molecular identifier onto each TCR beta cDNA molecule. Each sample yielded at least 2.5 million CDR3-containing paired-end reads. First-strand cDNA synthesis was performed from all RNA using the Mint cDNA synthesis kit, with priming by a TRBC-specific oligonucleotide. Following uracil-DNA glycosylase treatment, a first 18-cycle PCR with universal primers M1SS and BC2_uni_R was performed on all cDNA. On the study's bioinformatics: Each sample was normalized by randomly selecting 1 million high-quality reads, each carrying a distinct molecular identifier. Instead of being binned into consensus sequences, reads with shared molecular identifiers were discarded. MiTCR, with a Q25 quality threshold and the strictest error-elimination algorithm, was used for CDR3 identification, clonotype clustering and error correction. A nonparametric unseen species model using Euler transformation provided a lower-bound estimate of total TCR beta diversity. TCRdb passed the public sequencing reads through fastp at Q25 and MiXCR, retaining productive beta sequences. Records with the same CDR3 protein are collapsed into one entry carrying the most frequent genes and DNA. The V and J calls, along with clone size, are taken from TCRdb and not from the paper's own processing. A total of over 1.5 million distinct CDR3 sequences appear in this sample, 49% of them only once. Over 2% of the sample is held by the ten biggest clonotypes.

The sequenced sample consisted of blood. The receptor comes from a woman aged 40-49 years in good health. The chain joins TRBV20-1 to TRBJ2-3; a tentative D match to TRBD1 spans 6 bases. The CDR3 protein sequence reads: CSAVTGRADTQYF. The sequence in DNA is TGCAGTGCTGTGACAGGCAGGGCAGATACGCAGTATTTT.